Described below is a single T cell receptor (beta chain) sequence and its context. The sample is drawn from a study of cytomegalovirus exposure and HLA in healthy donors. This CDR3 contains 15 residues. The germline gives CDR1 MNHNY, CDR2 SVGAGI (reference sequence). The J segment lost 7 bases and the V segment lost 0 bases, leaving 6 bases of the junction unmatched. A multiplex PCR was run with 60 Vbeta primers and 13 Jbeta primers. TCRdb's table, derived via immunoSEQ multiplex PCR, lists solely in-frame clones and lacks some. The table records roughly 200,000 clones, approximately 85% of them present only once.

The chain joins TRBV6-6 to TRBJ2-1, with 7 bases identical to TRBD1. The receptor was isolated from a woman aged 40 to 50 in good health and CMV-seronegative. The sequenced sample was PBMCs. CDR3 loop: CASSYSIGGGNEQFF. DNA of the CDR3: TGTGCCAGCAGTTACTCGATAGGGGGCGGGAATGAGCAGTTCTTC.